What follows are 26 T cell receptor beta chains derived from one specimen sequenced in a study of spatial heterogeneity in lung cancer. Study outcomes and limitations: Counts of expanded intratumoral alpha and beta TCRs tracked tumor mutation counts.

These receptors have no identified antigens. TCRdb reprocessed the 5' RACE reads with MiXCR, giving one entry per CDR3 protein. This sample has about 30,000 distinct CDR3 sequences, with roughly 6.9% found just once. Time point indicated: sample taken at primary tumor resection. The material was lung tumor tissue, obtained at surgery. The receptor source for this set is a male donor with early-stage non-small cell lung cancer.

J is TRBJ1-5 and V is TRBV10-3; a weak D match, TRBD1 (6 bases). Trimming removed 0 bases from V and 2 bases from J, with 11 bases in between. Germline V CDR1 and CDR2: ENHRY, SYGVKD. The CDR3 loop spans 16 amino acids. CDR3 sequence reads: CAISESGGAGNQPQHF. The CDR3 region has the DNA TGTGCCATCAGTGAGTCGGGGGGCGCGGGCAATCAGCCCCAGCATTTT.

The chain couples TRBV9 to TRBJ1-5; TRBD1 might be the D (5 bases). V was pared by 7 bases and J by 0 bases, with 8 bases between. The germline CDR1 and CDR2 sequences are SGDLS and YYNGEE. This CDR3 has 13 amino acids. The CDR3, as DNA: TGTGCCAGCGGGGACCGTAGCAATCAGCCCCAGCATTTT. It codes for CASGDRSNQPQHF.

The rearrangement links TRBV3-1 to TRBJ1-2; tentative D call: TRBD1 (5 bases). Per germline, CDR1 LGHDT and CDR2 YNNKEL (reference sequence). V gave up 0 bases and J gave up 3 bases, with 20 bases separating them. The CDR3 is 18 residues long. Here the CDR3 reads CASSQERGRSIDDYGYTF. The CDR3 DNA follows: TGTGCCAGCAGCCAAGAGAGGGGACGGAGTATCGATGACTATGGCTACACCTTC.

There are many counts of this clonotype. The V call is TRBV5-5, the J call TRBJ2-1; TRBD2 matches 16 bases. Per the germline V gene, CDR1 is SGHKS and CDR2 is YYEKEE (reference sequence). The CDR3 contains 17 residues. The J segment lost 8 bases and the V segment lost 4 bases, leaving 9 bases of the junction unmatched. CDR3 protein: CASSRSGTSGGADEQFF. CDR3 coding DNA: TGTGCCAGCAGCCGATCCGGGACTAGCGGGGGGGCAGATGAGCAGTTCTTC.

Remarks on this clonotype: One end of the junction varies from germline; a read error may be responsible. V usage is TRBV20-1 and J usage is TRBJ1-1, with a weak D call TRBD1 (5 bases). The CDR3 totals 13 residues. Germline CDR1 reads DFQATT; CDR2 reads SNEGSKA (reference sequence). The CDR3 region has the DNA TGCAGTGCAAGAGGGGATTCGAACACTGAAGCTTTCTTT. It encodes CSARGDSNTEAFF.

This clonotype was counted many times. J is TRBJ2-5 and V is TRBV27, with D possibly TRBD2 on 6 matching bases. CDR1 MNHEY and CDR2 SMNVEV come from the germline V gene (reference sequence). The ends were cut back, 6 bases at V and 7 bases at J, with 15 bases in the middle. The CDR3 spans 13 residues. Here the CDR3 DNA reads TGTGCCAGCAGCCGAAATGCGGGGCTGACCCAGTACTTC. Its protein is CASSRNAGLTQYF.

Many counts were recorded for this clonotype. The V call is TRBV29-1, the J call TRBJ2-2; maybe TRBD1 (5 bases). The V and J ends lost 4 bases and 2 bases respectively, with 17 bases between them. The CDR3 runs 16 residues. Germline CDR1 reads SQVTM; CDR2 reads ANQGSEA. The CDR3 loop is CSVAPPGMINTGELFF. DNA for the CDR3: TGCAGCGTTGCCCCCCCAGGGATGATAAACACCGGGGAGCTGTTTTTT.

V is TRBV5-1 and J is TRBJ2-7, with 7 positions matching TRBD1. The CDR3 loop spans 15 amino acids. Trimming took 4 bases from V and 4 from J; bases not matched to a gene: 11. The germline V gene has CDR1 SGHRS and CDR2 YFSETQ. CDR3 sequence reads: CASSVTGTVAYEQYF. The CDR3 DNA sequence: TGCGCCAGCAGCGTGACCGGGACAGTTGCTTACGAGCAGTACTTC.

This clonotype is medium-sized by share. V usage is TRBV5-1 and J usage is TRBJ2-1; possible D gene TRBD2, 7 bases. Germline assignment: CDR1 SGHRS and CDR2 YFSETQ. The CDR3 is 17 amino acids. The V gene lost 7 bases and the J gene lost 1 base, with 21 bases spanning the gap. In DNA form, the CDR3 reads TGCGCCAGCGGCGTAGGACGGGGGGCCGTTTCCTACAATGAGCAGTTCTTC. Encoded protein: CASGVGRGAVSYNEQFF.

This clonotype was detected only a few times. This chain joins TRBV3-1 and TRBJ1-1; 8 bases align to TRBD1. Germline loops: CDR1 LGHDT, CDR2 YNNKEL (reference sequence). With V trimmed by 1 base and J by 4 bases, 8 bases remained unmatched. CDR3 length: 16 residues. CDR3 sequence: CASSQGSGGFSTEAFF. CDR3 DNA sequence: TGTGCCAGCAGCCAAGGCTCAGGGGGCTTTAGCACTGAAGCTTTCTTT. The variable domain in full, completed from reference TRBV3-1 and TRBJ1-1, reads DTAVSQTPKYLVTQMGNDKSIKCEQNLGHDTMYWYKQDSKKFLKIMFSYNNKELIINETVPNRFSPKSPDKAHLNLHINSLELGDSAVYFCASSQGSGGFSTEAFFGQGTRLTVV.

This clonotype was seen at least ten times. V is TRBV28 and J is TRBJ1-5; D gene uncertain. Per germline, CDR1 MDHEN and CDR2 SYDVKM. The CDR3 extends over 15 amino acids. V was cut by 5 bases and J by 0 bases, with 11 bases left in between. The CDR3 nucleotides are TGTGCCAGCAGTAAGACGGACTTTAGCAATCAGCCCCAGCATTTT. Amino acid sequence: CASSKTDFSNQPQHF. Filled out from reference TRBV28 and TRBJ1-5, the complete variable domain reads DVKVTQSSRYLVKRTGEKVFLECVQDMDHENMFWYRQDPGLGLRLIYFSYDVKMKEKGDIPEGYSVSREKKERFSLILESASTNQTSMYLCASSKTDFSNQPQHFGDGTRLSIL.

V usage is TRBV5-1 and J usage is TRBJ1-5; D perhaps matches TRBD1 (6 bases). CDR1 is SGHRS, CDR2 YFSETQ, per germline. This CDR3 is 16 amino acids long. Deletions cut 2 bases from V and 5 bases from J, with 17 bases between. CDR3 nucleotides: TGCGCCAGCAGCTTCCGGGGAGGGGGTAGAGATCAGCCCCAGCATTTT. It encodes CASSFRGGGRDQPQHF. Together with reference TRBV5-1 and TRBJ1-5, the CDR3 gives the full variable domain: KAGVTQTPRYLIKTRGQQVTLSCSPISGHRSVSWYQQTPGQGLQFLFEYFSETQRNKGNFPGRFSGRQFSNSRSEMNVSTLELGDSALYLCASSFRGGGRDQPQHFGDGTRLSIL.

The V gene is TRBV11-2, the J gene TRBJ2-7; D tentatively fits TRBD1 or TRBD2 (5 bases each). The CDR3 extends over 14 amino acids. V shed 5 bases and J shed 4 bases, with 15 bases lying between them. Per the germline V gene, CDR1 is SGHAT and CDR2 is FQNNGV. The CDR3 sequence: CASSGDGERYEQYF. CDR3 nucleotides: TGTGCCAGCAGCGGGGACGGGGAGAGGTACGAGCAGTACTTC.

This clonotype was picked up many times. This chain joins TRBV9 and TRBJ2-2, with D uncertain. The germline gives CDR1 SGDLS, CDR2 YYNGEE. The ends were cut back, 5 bases at V and 0 bases at J, with 14 bases in the middle. The CDR3 consists of 16 residues. The chain's CDR3 is CASSSDVTANTGELFF. The CDR3 coding sequence is TGTGCCAGCAGTTCGGACGTCACCGCGAACACCGGGGAGCTGTTTTTT.

The sample holds many counts of this clonotype. The V and J genes are TRBV5-1 and TRBJ2-3, with D perhaps TRBD2 (5 bases). The CDR3 is 16 residues long. Trimming pared 5 bases from V and 2 bases from J, leaving 18 bases between. Per germline, CDR1 SGHRS and CDR2 YFSETQ. CDR3 amino acids: CASSPTVPGITDTQYF. The CDR3 DNA is TGCGCCAGCAGTCCTACTGTGCCCGGGATCACAGATACGCAGTATTTT.

This clonotype has a count of ten or more. This chain links TRBV6-5 with TRBJ2-2; 13 positions agree with TRBD2. V dropped 8 bases and J dropped 1; count of bases not matched to a gene: 7. CDR1 is MNHEY and CDR2 is SVGAGI in the germline V gene. This CDR3 has 17 amino acids. CDR3 in amino acids: CASAGLAGVLNTGELFF. CDR3 coding DNA: TGTGCCAGCGCTGGACTAGCGGGGGTACTGAACACCGGGGAGCTGTTTTTT.

This clonotype qualifies as medium-sized (0.01 to 0.1%). CDR3 protein: CASSQTIGDTGELFF. The CDR3 DNA reads as TGTGCCAGCAGCCAGACTATAGGGGACACCGGGGAGCTGTTTTTT. The chain recombines TRBV4-2 with TRBJ2-2; either TRBD1 or TRBD2 may fit D (5 bases each). The CDR3 totals 15 residues. The germline gives CDR1 LGHNA, CDR2 YNFKEQ. The V gene lost 3 bases and the J gene lost 3 bases, with 11 bases spanning the gap.

This clonotype was counted ten times or more. This chain uses TRBV12-3 or TRBV12-4 with TRBJ2-5; no firm D call. V lost 3 bases and J lost 5, with 10 bases in between. CDR3 size: 13 residues. CDR3 bases: TGTGCCAGCAGTTTGTCGCCCCACGAGACCCAGTACTTC. Translating it yields CASSLSPHETQYF.

This clonotype was detected many times. The chain uses TRBV20-1 and TRBJ1-4, with 12 bases that match TRBD1. V lost 4 bases and J lost 17; bases outside the gene matches: 14. The CDR3 runs 14 residues. Germline loops: CDR1 DFQATT, CDR2 SNEGSKA (reference sequence). The chain's CDR3 is CSAISPGTGGKGFF. CDR3 in DNA: TGCAGTGCTATATCTCCCGGGACAGGGGGCAAGGGTTTTTTT.

This clonotype has at least ten counts. The gene calls are TRBV20-1 and TRBJ2-5, with a weak D call TRBD1 (5 bases). CDR3 size: 13 residues. V was trimmed by 7 bases and J by 2 bases, leaving 14 bases between them. Germline V gene data show CDR1 as DFQATT and CDR2 as SNEGSKA (reference sequence). CDR3 in amino acids: CSVNQGNQETQYF. DNA of the CDR3: TGCAGTGTCAATCAGGGAAATCAAGAGACCCAGTACTTC.

This chain uses TRBV4-2 with TRBJ1-6; possibly TRBD1 for D (6 bases). The CDR3 has 14 amino acids. Trimming cost V 6 bases and J 9 bases, with 15 bases left between them. Germline CDR1 is LGHNA and CDR2 is YNFKEQ. The CDR3 here is CASSFAGAGSPLHF. The CDR3 DNA reads as TGTGCCAGCAGTTTCGCGGGGGCGGGTTCACCCCTCCACTTT.

The rearrangement uses TRBV20-1 and TRBJ2-2, with D perhaps matching TRBD1 (5 bases). V was shortened by 6 bases and J by 4 bases, with 12 bases between the two germline ends. Germline loops: CDR1 DFQATT, CDR2 SNEGSKA (reference sequence). CDR3 size: 13 residues. The CDR3 DNA sequence: TGCAGTGCCAGGGAACAGACCACCGGGGAGCTGTTTTTT. As protein: CSAREQTTGELFF.

This clonotype was seen ten or more times. The chain is built from TRBV20-1 and TRBJ2-1; TRBD1 aligns across 7 bases. CDR3 size: 13 residues. Germline V gene lookup returns CDR1 DFQATT and CDR2 SNEGSKA (reference sequence). V was clipped by 5 bases and J by 9 bases; unmatched bases: 10. This CDR3 is CSAHDRVQTEQFF. CDR3 in DNA: TGCAGTGCTCACGACAGGGTTCAAACTGAGCAGTTCTTC.

The chain links TRBV30 to TRBJ2-7; D remains ambiguous. The DNA end favors TRBJ2-4, so the J call may be wrong. This CDR3 is 12 amino acids long. Germline lookup yields CDR1 GTSNPN and CDR2 SVGIG (reference sequence). The CDR3 here is CAWGPPLDIQYF. CDR3 DNA sequence: TGTGCCTGGGGGCCCCCCTTGGACATTCAGTACTTC.

The chain is built from TRBV16 and TRBJ2-7; tentative D call: TRBD1 (7 bases). The V end lost 4 bases, the J end lost 5 bases, and 15 bases lay between the germline ends. In germline, CDR1 is KGHSY, CDR2 FQNENV. This CDR3 is 14 amino acids long. As DNA, the CDR3 is TGTGCCAGCAGCCCTTTCAGGGGGGACAACGAGCAGTACTTC. Protein sequence: CASSPFRGDNEQYF.

In its sample, this clonotype was seen many times. The chain carries TRBV29-1 and TRBJ1-1; no firm D call. V was clipped by 1 base and J by 2 bases, with 8 bases between them. This CDR3 has 13 amino acids. The germline V gene has CDR1 SQVTM and CDR2 ANQGSEA. The CDR3 protein is CSVEVRTNTEAFF. The CDR3 region has the DNA TGCAGCGTTGAAGTTCGGACTAACACTGAAGCTTTCTTT. Variable domain in full (rest from reference TRBV29-1 and TRBJ1-1): SAVISQKPSRDICQRGTSLTIQCQVDSQVTMMFWYRQQPGQSLTLIATANQGSEATYESGFVIDKFPISRPNLTFSTLTVSNMSPEDSSIYLCSVEVRTNTEAFFGQGTRLTVV.